Detailed here is one T cell receptor (beta chain). This clone was recorded once. The antigen it recognizes is unknown. No much larger clone exists at a distance of one base, and base qualities are not known. The immunoSEQ Assay, a bias-controlled multiplex PCR, was used to amplify TCRbeta CDR3 regions from genomic DNA. On the authors' methods: The number of nucleated cells in each sample was estimated by amplification of reference gene primers within the assay. To quantify the absolute abundance of each unique TCRbeta CDR3 rearrangement, sequence reads were collapsed and filtered. For each sample, productive Simpson clonality was calculated as the square root of Simpson's diversity index over productive rearrangements. The source is immuneACCESS, and TCRdb retained only in-frame sequences with V and J called. Part of the clones is not carried over; for the studies checked, unresolved V genes explain less than half of this, and the remainder is unexplained. V and J calls and clone size are given by that table; D and trimming were obtained from the DNA. Across this sample there are 200,000 to 250,000 clones, with 85% seen only once. Of the sample, 2.4% is held by the ten largest clones.

These data originate in a study of blood T cell repertoires in COVID-19 (dated by TCRdb to 2018 to 2020). Broadly, across the study: Samples from collaborators originated in the United States, Italy and Spain and spanned both the acute and convalescent phases of COVID-19. The prospective study material was composed of cDNA or gDNA derived from T cells, B-cell-depleted T cells, or PBMCs. The dataset comprised deeply sampled blood TCRbeta repertoires from subjects exposed to, actively infected with, or recovered from COVID-19. The repertoires were released in a freely available public database meant as a resource for research on the immune response to SARS-CoV-2. The samples were drawn from two sources: the first 160 participants of the ongoing ImmuneRACE study, and 950 to 1,500 subjects contributed by 6 global collaborators. A de-identified subject ID, COVID-19 status, age in years and sex were almost always included in the sample metadata. HLA class I and class II types, where available, came from metadata supplied by the sample provider rather than from assay-based typing.

In Seattle, one collaborating source enrolled patients while the infection was active and tracked those patients longitudinally over the course of disease. Whole blood was collected in K2EDTA tubes by collaborating institutions according to the institutions' own protocols. For TCRbeta analysis, collaborators shipped samples in one of three forms: frozen whole blood, isolated PBMCs, or DNA extracted from either of those sample types. Results and caveats for the whole study, not just this receptor: Clinical and demographic metadata were provided uncurated, with the amount varying by source and participant.

The CDR3 runs 13 residues from the cysteine to the phenylalanine. CDR3 DNA only is kept here, 39 bases in frame from base 1. The V end loses 1 base and the J end loses 8 bases, and a stretch of 11 bases separates them. CDR1 and CDR2 are read off the germline V gene as SGHTA and FQGNSA. The TCR sequence derives from a woman in her sixties or seventies with COVID-19, enrolled during active disease. The material sequenced was peripheral blood. The chain uses TRBV7-2 and TRBJ1-2; tentative D gene TRBD1, with 5 bases matching. The CDR3 region reads CASSLVAGSGYTF. The DNA sequence is as follows: TGTGCCAGCAGCTTAGTGGCAGGGTCCGGCTACACCTTC.